This T cell receptor (beta chain) was captured by sequencing in a study of CD4 T cells in relation to SARS-CoV-2 and coronaviruses. Unexposed donor CD4+ T cells date from about 2010-2019, before the COVID-19 pandemic. Using immunoSEQ multiplex PCR, the repertoire was profiled, and TCRdb retains in-frame clones only, with some absent. The sample lists 55,000 to 70,000 clones, approximately 95% seen once, with 0.23% in the top ten. Trimming stripped 6 bases from V and 6 bases from J, with 8 bases between. CDR3 size: 11 residues. Germline loops: CDR1 MNHEY, CDR2 SMNVEV (reference sequence). Sequences were obtained from naive CD4+ T cells from PBMCs. Documented subset: naive CD4+ T cells isolated by negative enrichment. This receptor was taken from a human donor in good health. The V and J genes are TRBV27 and TRBJ1-1; D call uncertain. The CDR3 DNA sequence: TGTGCCAGCAGCCCCGACCCTGAAGCTTTCTTT. Amino acids: CASSPDPEAFF.